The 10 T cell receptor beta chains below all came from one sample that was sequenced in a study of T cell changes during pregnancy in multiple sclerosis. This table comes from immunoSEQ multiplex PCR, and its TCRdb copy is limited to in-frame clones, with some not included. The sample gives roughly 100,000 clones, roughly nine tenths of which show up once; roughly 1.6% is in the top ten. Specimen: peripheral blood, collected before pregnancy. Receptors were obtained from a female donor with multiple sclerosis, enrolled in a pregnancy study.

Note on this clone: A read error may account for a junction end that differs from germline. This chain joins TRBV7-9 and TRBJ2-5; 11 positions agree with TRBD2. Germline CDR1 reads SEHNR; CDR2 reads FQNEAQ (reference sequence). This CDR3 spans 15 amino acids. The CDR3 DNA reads TGTGCCAGCAGATTAGCGGGGGGGCCCCAAGAGACCCAGTACTTC. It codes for CASRLAGGPQETQYF.

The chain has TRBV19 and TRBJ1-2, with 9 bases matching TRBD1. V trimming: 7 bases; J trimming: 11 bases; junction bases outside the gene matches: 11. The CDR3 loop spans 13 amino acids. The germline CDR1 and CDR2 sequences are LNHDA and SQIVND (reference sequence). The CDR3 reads CASTPRDREGYTF. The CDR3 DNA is TGTGCCAGTACCCCACGGGACAGGGAAGGGTACACCTTC.

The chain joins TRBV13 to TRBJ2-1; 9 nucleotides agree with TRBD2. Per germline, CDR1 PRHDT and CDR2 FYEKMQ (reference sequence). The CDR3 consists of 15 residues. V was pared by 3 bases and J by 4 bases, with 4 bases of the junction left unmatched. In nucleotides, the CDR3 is TGTGCCAGCAGCTTGGGAGCGGGAGGATACAATGAGCAGTTCTTC. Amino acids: CASSLGAGGYNEQFF.

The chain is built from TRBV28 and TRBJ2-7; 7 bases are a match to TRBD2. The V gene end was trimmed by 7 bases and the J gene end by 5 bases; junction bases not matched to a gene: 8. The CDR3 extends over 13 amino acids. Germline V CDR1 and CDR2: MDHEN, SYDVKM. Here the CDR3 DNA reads TGTGCCAGCAAAGGGGAGGGAACCCACGAGCAGTACTTC. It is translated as CASKGEGTHEQYF.

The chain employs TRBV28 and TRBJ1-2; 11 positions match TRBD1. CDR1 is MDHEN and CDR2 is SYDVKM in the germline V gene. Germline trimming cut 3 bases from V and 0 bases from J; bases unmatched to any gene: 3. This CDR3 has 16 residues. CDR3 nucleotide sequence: TGTGCCAGCAGTTTTGCGGGACAGGGGGCTAACTATGGCTACACCTTC. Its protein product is CASSFAGQGANYGYTF.

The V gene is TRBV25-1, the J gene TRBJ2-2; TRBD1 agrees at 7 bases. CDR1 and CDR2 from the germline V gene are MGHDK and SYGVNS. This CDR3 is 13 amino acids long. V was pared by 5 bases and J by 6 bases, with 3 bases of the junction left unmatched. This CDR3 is CASSPQGSGELFF. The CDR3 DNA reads TGTGCCAGCAGTCCACAGGGGTCCGGGGAGCTGTTTTTT. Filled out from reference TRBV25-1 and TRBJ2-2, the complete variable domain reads EADIYQTPRYLVIGTGKKITLECSQTMGHDKMYWYQQDPGMELHLIHYSYGVNSTEKGDLSSESTVSRIRTEHFPLTLESARPSHTSQYLCASSPQGSGELFFGEGSRLTVL.

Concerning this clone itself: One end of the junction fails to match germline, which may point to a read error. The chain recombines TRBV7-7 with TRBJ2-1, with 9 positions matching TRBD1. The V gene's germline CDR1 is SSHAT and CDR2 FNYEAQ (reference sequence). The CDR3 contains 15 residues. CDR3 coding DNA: TGTGCTAGCAGCTCAGGGACAGGGACCTACAATGAGCAGTTCTTC. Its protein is CASSSGTGTYNEQFF.

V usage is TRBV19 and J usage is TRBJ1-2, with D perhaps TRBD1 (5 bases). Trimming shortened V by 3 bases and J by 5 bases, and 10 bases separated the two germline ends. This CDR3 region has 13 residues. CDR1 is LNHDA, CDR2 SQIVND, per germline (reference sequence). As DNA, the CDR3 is TGTGCCAGTAGTATCAAGGGGACTTATGGCTACACCTTC. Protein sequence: CASSIKGTYGYTF.

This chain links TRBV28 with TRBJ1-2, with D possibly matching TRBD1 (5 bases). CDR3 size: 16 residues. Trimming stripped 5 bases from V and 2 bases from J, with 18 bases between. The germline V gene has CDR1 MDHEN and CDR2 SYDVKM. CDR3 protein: CASSPNGARVNYGYTF. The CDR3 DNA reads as TGTGCCAGCAGTCCCAATGGGGCTCGAGTCAACTATGGCTACACCTTC.

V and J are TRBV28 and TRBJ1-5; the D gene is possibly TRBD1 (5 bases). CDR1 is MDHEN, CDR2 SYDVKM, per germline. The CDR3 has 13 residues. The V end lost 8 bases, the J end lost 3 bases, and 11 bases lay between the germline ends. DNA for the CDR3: TGTGCCAGCCTTGGGGGGTACAATCAGCCCCAGCATTTT. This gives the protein CASLGGYNQPQHF.